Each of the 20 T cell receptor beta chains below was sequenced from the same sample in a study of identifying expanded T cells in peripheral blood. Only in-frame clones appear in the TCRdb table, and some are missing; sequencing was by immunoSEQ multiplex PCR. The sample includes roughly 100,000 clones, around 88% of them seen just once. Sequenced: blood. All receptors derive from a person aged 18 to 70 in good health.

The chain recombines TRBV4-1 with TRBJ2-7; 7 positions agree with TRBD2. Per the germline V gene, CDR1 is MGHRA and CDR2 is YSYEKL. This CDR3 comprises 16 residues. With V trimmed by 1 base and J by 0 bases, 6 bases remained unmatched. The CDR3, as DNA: TGCGCCAGCAGCCAAGCTTCAACGGGGGGCTCCTACGAGCAGTACTTC. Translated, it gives CASSQASTGGSYEQYF.

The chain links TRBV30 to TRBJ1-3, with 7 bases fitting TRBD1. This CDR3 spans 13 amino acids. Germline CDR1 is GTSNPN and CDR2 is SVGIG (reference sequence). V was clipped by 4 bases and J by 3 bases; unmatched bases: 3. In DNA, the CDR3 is TGTGCCTGGACAGGGGGATTTGGAAACACCATATATTTT. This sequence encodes CAWTGGFGNTIYF.

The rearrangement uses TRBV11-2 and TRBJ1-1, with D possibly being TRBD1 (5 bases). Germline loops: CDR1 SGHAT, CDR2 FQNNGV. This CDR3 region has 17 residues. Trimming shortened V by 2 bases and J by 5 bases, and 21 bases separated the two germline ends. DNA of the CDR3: TGTGCCAGCAGCTTATTTCTTCCGGGACTTGGGGCGACTGAAGCTTTCTTT. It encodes CASSLFLPGLGATEAFF.

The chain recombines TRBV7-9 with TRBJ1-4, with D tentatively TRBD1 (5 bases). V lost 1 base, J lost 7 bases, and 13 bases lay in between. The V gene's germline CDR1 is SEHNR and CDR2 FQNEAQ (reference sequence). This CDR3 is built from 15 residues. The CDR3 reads CASSLGDGGFEKLFF. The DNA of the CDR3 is TGTGCCAGCAGCTTAGGGGACGGAGGATTTGAAAAACTGTTTTTT.

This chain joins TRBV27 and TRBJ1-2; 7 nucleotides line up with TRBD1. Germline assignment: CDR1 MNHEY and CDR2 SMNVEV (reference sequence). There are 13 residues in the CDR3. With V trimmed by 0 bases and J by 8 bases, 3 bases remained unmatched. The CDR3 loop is CASSLSDRVGYTF. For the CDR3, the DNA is TGTGCCAGCAGTTTATCCGACAGGGTGGGCTACACCTTC.

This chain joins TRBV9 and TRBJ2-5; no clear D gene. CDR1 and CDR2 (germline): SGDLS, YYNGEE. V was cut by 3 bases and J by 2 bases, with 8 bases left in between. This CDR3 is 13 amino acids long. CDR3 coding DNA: TGTGCCAGCAGCGCGACACCTCAAGAGACCCAGTACTTC. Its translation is CASSATPQETQYF.

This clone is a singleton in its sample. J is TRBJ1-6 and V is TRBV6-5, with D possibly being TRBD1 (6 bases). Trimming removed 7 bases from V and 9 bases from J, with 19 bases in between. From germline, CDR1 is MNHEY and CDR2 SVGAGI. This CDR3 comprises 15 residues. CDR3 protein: CASNSFGGLTSPLHF. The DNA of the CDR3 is TGTGCCAGCAACAGCTTTGGGGGGCTAACTTCACCCCTCCACTTT.

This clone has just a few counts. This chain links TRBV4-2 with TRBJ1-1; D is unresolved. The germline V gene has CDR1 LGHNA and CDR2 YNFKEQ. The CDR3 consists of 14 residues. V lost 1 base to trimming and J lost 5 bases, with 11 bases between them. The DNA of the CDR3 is TGTGCCAGCAGCCAAGTAGGGCCGGGGACTGAAGCTTTCTTT. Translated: CASSQVGPGTEAFF.

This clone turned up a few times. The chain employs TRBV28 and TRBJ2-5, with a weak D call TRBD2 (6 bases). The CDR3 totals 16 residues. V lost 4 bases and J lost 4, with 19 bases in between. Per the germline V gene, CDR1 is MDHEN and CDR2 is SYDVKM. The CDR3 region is CASSSSGDARVETQYF. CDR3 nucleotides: TGTGCCAGCAGTTCCTCGGGGGACGCTAGAGTAGAGACCCAGTACTTC. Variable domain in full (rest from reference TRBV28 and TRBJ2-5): DVKVTQSSRYLVKRTGEKVFLECVQDMDHENMFWYRQDPGLGLRLIYFSYDVKMKEKGDIPEGYSVSREKKERFSLILESASTNQTSMYLCASSSSGDARVETQYFGPGTRLLVL.

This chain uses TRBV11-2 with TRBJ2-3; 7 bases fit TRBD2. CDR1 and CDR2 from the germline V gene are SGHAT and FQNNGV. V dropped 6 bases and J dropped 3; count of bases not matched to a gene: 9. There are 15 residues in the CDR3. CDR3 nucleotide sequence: TGTGCCAGCAGAGAGGTCGGGGGGTCGACAGATACGCAGTATTTT. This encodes CASREVGGSTDTQYF.

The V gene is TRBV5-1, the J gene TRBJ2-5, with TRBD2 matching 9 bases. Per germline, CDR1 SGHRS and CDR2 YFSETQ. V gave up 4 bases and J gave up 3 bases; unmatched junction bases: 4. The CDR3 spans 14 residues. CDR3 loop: CASSTSSGEETQYF. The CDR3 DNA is TGCGCCAGCAGCACCTCTAGCGGGGAAGAGACCCAGTACTTC.

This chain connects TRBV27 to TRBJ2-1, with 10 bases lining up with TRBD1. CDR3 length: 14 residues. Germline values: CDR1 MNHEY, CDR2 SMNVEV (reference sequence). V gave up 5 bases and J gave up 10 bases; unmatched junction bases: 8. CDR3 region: CASSRQGANREQFF. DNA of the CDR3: TGTGCCAGCAGTAGACAGGGGGCAAACCGAGAGCAGTTCTTC.

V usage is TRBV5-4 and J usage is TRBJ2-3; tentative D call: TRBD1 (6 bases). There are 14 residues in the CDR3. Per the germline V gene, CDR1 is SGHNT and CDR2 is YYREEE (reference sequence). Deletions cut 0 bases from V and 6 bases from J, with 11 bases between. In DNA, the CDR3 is TGTGCCAGCAGCTTGGAGACAGGCGTCGATACGCAGTATTTT. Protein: CASSLETGVDTQYF.

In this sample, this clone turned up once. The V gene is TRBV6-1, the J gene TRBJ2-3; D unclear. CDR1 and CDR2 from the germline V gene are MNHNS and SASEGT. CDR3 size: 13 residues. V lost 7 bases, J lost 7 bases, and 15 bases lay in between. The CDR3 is CASTPGPPNTQYF. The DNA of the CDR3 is TGTGCCAGCACCCCGGGTCCACCCAATACGCAGTATTTT.

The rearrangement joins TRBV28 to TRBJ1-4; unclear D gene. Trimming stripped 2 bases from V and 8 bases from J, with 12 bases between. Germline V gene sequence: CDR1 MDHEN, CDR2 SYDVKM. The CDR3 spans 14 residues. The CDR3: CASSLTRSGEKLFF. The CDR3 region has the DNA TGTGCCAGCAGTTTAACGCGGAGCGGCGAAAAACTGTTTTTT.

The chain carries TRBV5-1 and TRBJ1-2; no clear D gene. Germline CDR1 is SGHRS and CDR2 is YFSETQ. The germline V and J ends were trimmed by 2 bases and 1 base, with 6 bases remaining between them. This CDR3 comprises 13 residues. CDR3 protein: CASSLRVNYGYTF. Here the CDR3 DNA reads TGCGCCAGCAGCTTAAGGGTTAACTATGGCTACACCTTC.

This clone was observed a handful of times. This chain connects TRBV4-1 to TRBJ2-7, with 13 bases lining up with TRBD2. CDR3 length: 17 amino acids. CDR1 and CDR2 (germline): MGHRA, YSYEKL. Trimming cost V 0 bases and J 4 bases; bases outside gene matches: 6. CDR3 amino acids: CASSQDRTSGSTYEQYF. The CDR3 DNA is TGCGCCAGCAGCCAAGACCGGACTAGCGGGAGTACGTACGAGCAGTACTTC.

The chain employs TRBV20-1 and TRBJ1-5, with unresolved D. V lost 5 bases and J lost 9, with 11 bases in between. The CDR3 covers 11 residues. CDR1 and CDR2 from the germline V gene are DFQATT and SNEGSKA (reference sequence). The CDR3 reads CSAATDGPQHF. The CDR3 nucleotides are TGCAGTGCTGCCACCGATGGGCCCCAGCATTTT.

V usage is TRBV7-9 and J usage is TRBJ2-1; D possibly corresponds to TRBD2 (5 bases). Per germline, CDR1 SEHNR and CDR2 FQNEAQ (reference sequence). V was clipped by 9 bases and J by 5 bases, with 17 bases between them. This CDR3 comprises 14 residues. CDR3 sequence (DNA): TGTGCCAGTCAACTAGATTTTCTCGACAATGAGCAGTTCTTC. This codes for CASQLDFLDNEQFF.

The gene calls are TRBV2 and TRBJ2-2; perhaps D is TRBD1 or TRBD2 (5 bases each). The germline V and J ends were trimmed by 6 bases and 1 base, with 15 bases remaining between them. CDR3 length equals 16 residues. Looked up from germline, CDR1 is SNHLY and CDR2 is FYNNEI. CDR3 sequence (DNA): TGTGCCAGCAGGGCCGGGGCCCTTATGAACACCGGGGAGCTGTTTTTT. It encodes CASRAGALMNTGELFF. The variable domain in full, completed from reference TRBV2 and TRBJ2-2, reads EPEVTQTPSHQVTQMGQEVILRCVPISNHLYFYWYRQILGQKVEFLVSFYNNEISEKSEIFDDQFSVERPDGSNFTLKIRSTKLEDSAMYFCASRAGALMNTGELFFGEGSRLTVL.